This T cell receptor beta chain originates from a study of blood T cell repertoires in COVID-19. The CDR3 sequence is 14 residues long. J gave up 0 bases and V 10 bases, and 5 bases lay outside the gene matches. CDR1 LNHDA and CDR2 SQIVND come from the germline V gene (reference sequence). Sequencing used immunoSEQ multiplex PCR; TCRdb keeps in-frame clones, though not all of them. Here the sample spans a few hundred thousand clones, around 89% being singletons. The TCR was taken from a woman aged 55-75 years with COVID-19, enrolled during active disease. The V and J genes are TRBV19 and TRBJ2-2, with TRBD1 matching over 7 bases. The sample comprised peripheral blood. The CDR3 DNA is TGTGCCATAACGACAGGGACGAACACCGGGGAGCTGTTTTTT. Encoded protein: CAITTGTNTGELFF.